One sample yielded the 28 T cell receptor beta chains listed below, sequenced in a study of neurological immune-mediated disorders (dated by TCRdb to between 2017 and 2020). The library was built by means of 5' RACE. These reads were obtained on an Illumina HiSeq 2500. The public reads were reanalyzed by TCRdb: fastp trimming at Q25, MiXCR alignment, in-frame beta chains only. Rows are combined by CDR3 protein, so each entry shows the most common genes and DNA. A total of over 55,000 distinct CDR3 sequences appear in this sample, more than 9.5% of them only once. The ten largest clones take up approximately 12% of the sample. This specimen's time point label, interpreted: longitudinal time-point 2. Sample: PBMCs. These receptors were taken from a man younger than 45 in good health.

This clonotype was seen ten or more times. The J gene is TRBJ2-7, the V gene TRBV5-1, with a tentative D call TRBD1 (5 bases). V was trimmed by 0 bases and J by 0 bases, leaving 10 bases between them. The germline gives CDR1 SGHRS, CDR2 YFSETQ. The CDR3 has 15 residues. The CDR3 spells CASSLAAQASYEQYF. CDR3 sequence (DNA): TGCGCCAGCAGCTTGGCCGCACAGGCCTCCTACGAGCAGTACTTC.

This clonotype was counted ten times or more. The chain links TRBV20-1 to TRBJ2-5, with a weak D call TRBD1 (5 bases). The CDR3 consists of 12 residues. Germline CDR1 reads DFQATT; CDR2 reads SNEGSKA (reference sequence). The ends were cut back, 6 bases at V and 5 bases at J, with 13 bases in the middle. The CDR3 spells CSASEAGETQYF. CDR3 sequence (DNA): TGCAGTGCCTCCGAAGCAGGGGAGACCCAGTACTTC.

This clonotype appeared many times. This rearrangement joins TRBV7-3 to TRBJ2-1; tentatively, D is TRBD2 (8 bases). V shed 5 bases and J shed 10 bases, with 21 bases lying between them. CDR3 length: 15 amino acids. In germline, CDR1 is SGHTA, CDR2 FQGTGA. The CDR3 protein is CASSPQGGTSNEQFF. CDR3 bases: TGTGCCAGCAGCCCTCAGGGGGGGACTAGTAACGAGCAGTTCTTC.

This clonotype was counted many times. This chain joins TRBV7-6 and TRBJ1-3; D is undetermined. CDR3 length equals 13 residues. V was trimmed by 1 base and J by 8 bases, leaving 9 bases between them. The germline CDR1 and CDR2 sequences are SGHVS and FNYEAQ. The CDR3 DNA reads TGTGCCAGCAGCTTAGAGTATGCCGACACCATATATTTT. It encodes CASSLEYADTIYF.

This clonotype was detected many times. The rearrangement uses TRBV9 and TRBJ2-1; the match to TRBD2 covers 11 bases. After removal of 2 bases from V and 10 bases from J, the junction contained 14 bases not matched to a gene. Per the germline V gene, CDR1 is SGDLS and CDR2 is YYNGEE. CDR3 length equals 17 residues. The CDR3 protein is CASSVGLTSGERWEQFF. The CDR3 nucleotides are TGTGCCAGCAGCGTGGGCCTGACTAGCGGGGAACGGTGGGAGCAGTTCTTC.

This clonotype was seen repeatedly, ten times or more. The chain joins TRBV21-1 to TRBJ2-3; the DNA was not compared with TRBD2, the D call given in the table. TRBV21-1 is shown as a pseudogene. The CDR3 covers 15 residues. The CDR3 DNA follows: TGTGCCAGCAGCAAAGGGGGACTAAACACAGATACGCAGTATTTT. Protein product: CASSKGGLNTDTQYF.

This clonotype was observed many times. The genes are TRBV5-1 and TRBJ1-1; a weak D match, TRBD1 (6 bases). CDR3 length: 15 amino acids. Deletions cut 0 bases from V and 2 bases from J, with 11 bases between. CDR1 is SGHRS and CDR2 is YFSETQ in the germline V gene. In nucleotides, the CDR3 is TGCGCCAGCAGCTTGGGGGGGGCACTAAACACTGAAGCTTTCTTT. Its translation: CASSLGGALNTEAFF.

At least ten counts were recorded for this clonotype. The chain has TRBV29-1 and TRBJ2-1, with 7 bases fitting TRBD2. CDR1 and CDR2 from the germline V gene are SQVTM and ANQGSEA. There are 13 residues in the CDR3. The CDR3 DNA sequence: TGCAGTGCCCTATTGGGAGGGTACAATGAGCAGTTCTTC. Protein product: CSALLGGYNEQFF.

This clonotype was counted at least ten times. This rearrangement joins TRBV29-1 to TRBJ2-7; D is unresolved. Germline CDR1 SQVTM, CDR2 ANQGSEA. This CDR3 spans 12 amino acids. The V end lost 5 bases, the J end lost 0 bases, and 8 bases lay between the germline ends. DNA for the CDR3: TGCAGCGTTCAGGAAAGCTCCTACGAGCAGTACTTC. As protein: CSVQESSYEQYF.

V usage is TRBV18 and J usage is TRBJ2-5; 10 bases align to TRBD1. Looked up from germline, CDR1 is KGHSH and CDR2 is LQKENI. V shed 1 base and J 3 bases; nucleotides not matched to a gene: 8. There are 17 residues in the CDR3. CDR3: CASSPRPGQGFEETQYF. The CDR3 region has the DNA TGTGCCAGCTCACCACGCCCGGGACAGGGGTTTGAAGAGACCCAGTACTTC. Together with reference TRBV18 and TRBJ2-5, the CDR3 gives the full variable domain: NAGVMQNPRHLVRRRGQEARLRCSPMKGHSHVYWYRQLPEEGLKFMVYLQKENIIDESGMPKERFSAEFPKEGPSILRIQQVVRGDSAAYFCASSPRPGQGFEETQYFGPGTRLLVL.

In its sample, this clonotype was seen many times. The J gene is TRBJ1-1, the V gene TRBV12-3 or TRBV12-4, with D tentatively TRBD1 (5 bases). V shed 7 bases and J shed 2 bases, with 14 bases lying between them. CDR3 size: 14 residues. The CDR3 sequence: CASNQGGLNTEAFF. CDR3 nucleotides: TGTGCCAGCAATCAGGGCGGACTCAACACTGAAGCTTTCTTT.

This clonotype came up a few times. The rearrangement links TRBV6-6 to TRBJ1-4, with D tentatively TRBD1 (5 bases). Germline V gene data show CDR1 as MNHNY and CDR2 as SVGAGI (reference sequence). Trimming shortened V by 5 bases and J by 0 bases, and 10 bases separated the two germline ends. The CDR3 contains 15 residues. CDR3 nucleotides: TGTGCCAGCAGTCACGGGGACTCAACTAATGAAAAACTGTTTTTT. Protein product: CASSHGDSTNEKLFF.

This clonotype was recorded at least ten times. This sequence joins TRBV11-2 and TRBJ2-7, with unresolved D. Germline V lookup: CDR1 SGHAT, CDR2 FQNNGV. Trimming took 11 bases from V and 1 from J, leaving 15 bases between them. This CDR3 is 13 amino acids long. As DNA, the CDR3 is TGTGCCTCGGCCCACCTGGGGTCCTACGAGCAGTACTTC. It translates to CASAHLGSYEQYF.

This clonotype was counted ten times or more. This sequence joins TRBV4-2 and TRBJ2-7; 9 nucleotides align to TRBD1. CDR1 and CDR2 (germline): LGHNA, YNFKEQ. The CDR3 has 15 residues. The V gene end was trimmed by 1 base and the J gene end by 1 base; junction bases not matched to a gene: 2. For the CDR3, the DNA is TGTGCCAGCAGCCAAGGGGACAGGGTTTCCTACGAGCAGTACTTC. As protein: CASSQGDRVSYEQYF.

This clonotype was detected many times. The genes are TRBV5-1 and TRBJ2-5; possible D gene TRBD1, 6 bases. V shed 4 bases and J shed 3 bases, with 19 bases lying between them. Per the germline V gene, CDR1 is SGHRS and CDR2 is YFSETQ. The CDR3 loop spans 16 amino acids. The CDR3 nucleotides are TGCGCCAGCAGCGCCCGGACAGTAGACCTTAAAGAGACCCAGTACTTC. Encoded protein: CASSARTVDLKETQYF.

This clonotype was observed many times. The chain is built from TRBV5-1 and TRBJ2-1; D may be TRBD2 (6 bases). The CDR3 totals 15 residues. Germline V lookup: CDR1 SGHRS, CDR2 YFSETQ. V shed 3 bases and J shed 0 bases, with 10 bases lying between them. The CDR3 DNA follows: TGCGCCAGCAGCTCCCTGGGGGGCTCCTACAATGAGCAGTTCTTC. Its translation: CASSSLGGSYNEQFF.

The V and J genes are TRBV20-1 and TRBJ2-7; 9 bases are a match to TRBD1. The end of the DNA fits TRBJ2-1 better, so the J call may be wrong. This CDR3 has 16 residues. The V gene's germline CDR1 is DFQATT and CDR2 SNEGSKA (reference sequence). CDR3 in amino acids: CSARDARTGVDNEQFF. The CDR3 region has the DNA TGCAGTGCTAGAGATGCCCGGACAGGGGTCGACAATGAGCAGTTCTTC.

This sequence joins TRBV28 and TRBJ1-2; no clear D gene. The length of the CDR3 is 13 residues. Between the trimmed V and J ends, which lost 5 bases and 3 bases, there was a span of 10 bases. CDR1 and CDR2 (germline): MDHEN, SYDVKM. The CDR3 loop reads CASSQRVDYGYTF. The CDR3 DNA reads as TGTGCCAGCAGTCAGAGGGTTGACTATGGCTACACCTTC.

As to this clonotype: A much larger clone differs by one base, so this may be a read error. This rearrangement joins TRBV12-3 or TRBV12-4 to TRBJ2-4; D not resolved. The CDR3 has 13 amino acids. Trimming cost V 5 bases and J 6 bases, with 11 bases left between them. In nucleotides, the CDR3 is TGTGCCAGCAGTCCTATTTGCCCAAACATTCAGTACTTC. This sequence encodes CASSPICPNIQYF.

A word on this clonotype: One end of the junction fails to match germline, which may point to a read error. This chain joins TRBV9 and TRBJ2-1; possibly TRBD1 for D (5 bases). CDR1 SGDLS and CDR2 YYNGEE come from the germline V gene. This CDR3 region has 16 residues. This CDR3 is CASSVVWGGSENEHFF. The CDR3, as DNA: TGTGCCAGCAGCGTAGTATGGGGCGGTAGTGAGAATGAGCATTTCTTC.

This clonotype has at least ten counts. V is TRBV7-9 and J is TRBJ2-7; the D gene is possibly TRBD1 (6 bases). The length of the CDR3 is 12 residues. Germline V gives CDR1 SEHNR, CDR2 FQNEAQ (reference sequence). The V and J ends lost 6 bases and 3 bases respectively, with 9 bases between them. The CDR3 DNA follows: TGTGCCAGCAGTACAGGGCACTACGAGCAGTACTTC. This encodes CASSTGHYEQYF.

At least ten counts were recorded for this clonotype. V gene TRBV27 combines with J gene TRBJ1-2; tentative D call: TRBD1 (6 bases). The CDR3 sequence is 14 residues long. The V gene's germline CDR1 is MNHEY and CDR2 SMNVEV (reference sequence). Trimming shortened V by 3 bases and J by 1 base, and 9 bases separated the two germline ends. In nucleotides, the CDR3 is TGTGCCAGCAGTTTCCGGACAGATAACTATGGCTACACCTTC. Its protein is CASSFRTDNYGYTF.

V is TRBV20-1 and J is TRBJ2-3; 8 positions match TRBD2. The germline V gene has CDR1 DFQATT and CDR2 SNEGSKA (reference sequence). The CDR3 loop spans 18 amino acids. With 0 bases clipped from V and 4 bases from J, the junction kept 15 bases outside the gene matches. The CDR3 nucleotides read TGCAGTGCTAGAGATTTACCATCCCCGGGAGGGTGGGCAGATACGCAGTATTTT. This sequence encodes CSARDLPSPGGWADTQYF.

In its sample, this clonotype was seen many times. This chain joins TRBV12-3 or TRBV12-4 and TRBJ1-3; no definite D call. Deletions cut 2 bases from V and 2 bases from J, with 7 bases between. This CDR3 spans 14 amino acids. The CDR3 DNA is TGTGCCAGCAGTTTAACCGGGGCTGGAAACACCATATATTTT. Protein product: CASSLTGAGNTIYF.

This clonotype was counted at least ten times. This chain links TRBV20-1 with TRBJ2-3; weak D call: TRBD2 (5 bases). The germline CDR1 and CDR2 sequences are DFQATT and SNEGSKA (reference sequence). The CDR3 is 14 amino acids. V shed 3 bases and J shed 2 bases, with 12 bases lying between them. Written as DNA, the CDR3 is TGCAGTGCTAGTCCAAGCGGACCCACAGATACGCAGTATTTT. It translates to CSASPSGPTDTQYF.

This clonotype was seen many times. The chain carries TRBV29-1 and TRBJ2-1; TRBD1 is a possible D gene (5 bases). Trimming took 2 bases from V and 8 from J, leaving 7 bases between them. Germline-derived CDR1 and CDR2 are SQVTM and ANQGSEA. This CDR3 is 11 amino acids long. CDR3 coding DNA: TGCAGCGTTGAAAGGGGCTATGAGCAGTTCTTC. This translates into CSVERGYEQFF.

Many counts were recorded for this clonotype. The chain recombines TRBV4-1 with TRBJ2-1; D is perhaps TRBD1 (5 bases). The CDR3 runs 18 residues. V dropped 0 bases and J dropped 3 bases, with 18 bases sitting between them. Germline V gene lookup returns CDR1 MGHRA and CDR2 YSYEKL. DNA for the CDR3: TGCGCCAGCAGCCAAGAAGTTGTAGGGGCGGCTGGCTACAATGAGCAGTTCTTC. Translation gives CASSQEVVGAAGYNEQFF.

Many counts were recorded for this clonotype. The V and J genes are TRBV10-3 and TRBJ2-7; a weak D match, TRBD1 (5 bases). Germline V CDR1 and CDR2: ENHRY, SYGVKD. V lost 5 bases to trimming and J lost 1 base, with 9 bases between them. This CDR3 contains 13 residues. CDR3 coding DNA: TGTGCCATCAGTCGGACACCATCCTACGAGCAGTACTTC. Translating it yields CAISRTPSYEQYF.